This passage covers 18 T cell receptor beta chains from one sample sequenced in a study of post-analysis software for immune sequencing data. Study-level points and caveats: Elevated frequency relative to controls characterized a handful of TRBV segments in patients, TRBV5-6, TRBV5-1 and TRBV20-1 among them.

TCR beta cDNA libraries included unique molecular identifiers. Each CDR3 protein is one row after TCRdb ran MiXCR on the PCR reads. The data hold about 540,000 distinct CDR3 sequences, with around 36% observed a single time. Antigens for these TCRs are unknown. The sample comprised blood. Every receptor here comes from a girl under 18 with multiple sclerosis.

This clonotype was detected ten times or more. The DNA of the CDR3 is TGCAGTGACGAGGGAACCGACGGCGATGAGCAGTTCTTC. This gives the protein CSDEGTDGDEQFF. The gene calls are TRBV20-1 and TRBJ2-1, with D tentatively TRBD2 (5 bases). The V gene lost 7 bases and the J gene lost 8 bases, with 18 bases spanning the gap. The CDR3 has 13 amino acids. Germline CDR1 reads DFQATT; CDR2 reads SNEGSKA (reference sequence).

The rearrangement joins TRBV20-1 to TRBJ1-5, with 9 bases fitting TRBD1. CDR1 and CDR2 from the germline V gene are DFQATT and SNEGSKA (reference sequence). The V and J ends lost 6 bases and 3 bases, in that order; junction bases with no gene match: 6. The CDR3 runs 14 residues. CDR3 sequence: CSAWTGAFNQPQHF. The CDR3 DNA follows: TGCAGTGCCTGGACAGGGGCGTTCAATCAGCCCCAGCATTTT.

V gene TRBV12-3 or TRBV12-4 combines with J gene TRBJ1-2; 8 nucleotides agree with TRBD1. J gave up 4 bases and V 7 bases, and 11 bases lay outside the gene matches. The CDR3 extends over 15 amino acids. CDR3 sequence: CASTLQGAGFYGYTF. Here the CDR3 DNA reads TGTGCCAGCACCCTCCAGGGGGCTGGGTTCTATGGCTACACCTTC.

This clonotype was observed a handful of times. The rearrangement uses TRBV20-1 and TRBJ1-2; D is ambiguous. Trimming shortened V by 5 bases and J by 8 bases, and 15 bases separated the two germline ends. Germline V gene sequence: CDR1 DFQATT, CDR2 SNEGSKA (reference sequence). The CDR3 length is 12 residues. CDR3 sequence: CSAGGQVGGYTF. The CDR3 bases are TGCAGTGCTGGCGGGCAGGTGGGGGGCTACACCTTC.

The rearrangement uses TRBV20-1 and TRBJ1-5; D perhaps matches TRBD1 (5 bases). The CDR3 totals 14 residues. Germline V gene lookup returns CDR1 DFQATT and CDR2 SNEGSKA (reference sequence). The V end was cut by 0 bases, the J end by 9 bases, with 15 bases between. The DNA of the CDR3 is TGCAGTGCTAGAGATACTGTGGGGGACTGGCCCCAGCATTTT. It yields the protein CSARDTVGDWPQHF.

This clonotype has a handful of counts. The genes are TRBV4-1 and TRBJ2-1; 16 nucleotides line up with TRBD2. The CDR3 is made up of 18 amino acids. Germline assignment: CDR1 MGHRA and CDR2 YSYEKL. V shed 4 bases and J 10 bases; nucleotides not matched to a gene: 13. CDR3 DNA: TGCGCCAGCAGCCCGAATCCCCTAGGGACTAGCGGGGGGGGAGAGCAGTTCTTC. This encodes CASSPNPLGTSGGGEQFF.

CDR3 DNA: TGTGCCAGCAGCGTATCCCTAGGCACAGATACGCAGTATTTT. It yields the protein CASSVSLGTDTQYF. The rearrangement uses TRBV9 and TRBJ2-3; D is unclear. The CDR3 sequence is 14 residues long. Trimming took 1 base from V and 1 from J, leaving 7 bases between them. Germline values: CDR1 SGDLS, CDR2 YYNGEE.

This clonotype was detected a few times. The rearrangement uses TRBV12-3 or TRBV12-4 and TRBJ1-2; possible D gene TRBD1, 6 bases. V lost 10 bases and J 3 bases, leaving 18 bases between the germline ends. The CDR3 sequence is 14 residues long. This CDR3 reads CATSTGREYYGYTF. The DNA of the CDR3 is TGTGCCACTTCGACAGGCCGGGAATACTATGGCTACACCTTC.

This clonotype was observed a few times. The genes are TRBV3-1 and TRBJ2-7, with D perhaps TRBD1 (5 bases). V was trimmed by 6 bases and J by 3 bases, leaving 12 bases between them. Per germline, CDR1 LGHDT and CDR2 YNNKEL (reference sequence). The CDR3 runs 13 residues. CDR3: CASSRQRYYEQYF. In DNA, the CDR3 is TGTGCCAGCAGTCGACAGAGATACTACGAGCAGTACTTC.

The chain employs TRBV20-1 and TRBJ1-2; D is unclear. The CDR3 covers 17 residues. Per germline, CDR1 DFQATT and CDR2 SNEGSKA (reference sequence). CDR3 region: CTRQNRPATISNYGYTF. The DNA of the CDR3 is TGCACCCGGCAGAATCGGCCGGCTACTATCTCTAACTATGGCTACACCTTC.

This clonotype came up a few times. This chain uses TRBV2 with TRBJ2-5; no clear D. The germline V and J ends were trimmed by 3 bases and 5 bases, with 10 bases remaining between them. The CDR3 is 13 residues long. Germline CDR1 is SNHLY and CDR2 is FYNNEI. CDR3: CASSDSRAETQYF. DNA of the CDR3: TGTGCCAGCAGTGACTCCCGCGCGGAGACCCAGTACTTC.

This clonotype was observed a handful of times. The rearrangement links TRBV7-2 to TRBJ2-3; TRBD2 agrees at 8 bases. This CDR3 region has 14 residues. Germline V gene data show CDR1 as SGHTA and CDR2 as FQGNSA. Unmatched junction bases numbered 5, after V lost 6 bases and J lost 3 bases. CDR3 in DNA: TGTGCCAGCAGTACCACTAGCGGAACAGATACGCAGTATTTT. This gives the protein CASSTTSGTDTQYF.

There are a few counts of this clonotype. The V call is TRBV6-5, the J call TRBJ2-5; 10 nucleotides line up with TRBD1. This CDR3 comprises 17 residues. V was clipped by 2 bases and J by 4 bases; unmatched bases: 10. Looked up from germline, CDR1 is MNHEY and CDR2 is SVGAGI. The CDR3 DNA reads TGTGCCAGCAGTTACGTCCCGGGACAGGGGAACATAGAGACCCAGTACTTC. Its protein product is CASSYVPGQGNIETQYF.

At least ten counts were recorded for this clonotype. The chain recombines TRBV11-2 with TRBJ1-2; D may be TRBD1 (5 bases). Germline CDR1 reads SGHAT; CDR2 reads FQNNGV. The CDR3 extends over 14 amino acids. Trimming took 5 bases from V and 2 from J, leaving 12 bases between them. The CDR3 DNA follows: TGTGCCAGCAGCCGCGCGGGGGGAAACTATGGCTACACCTTC. Residues: CASSRAGGNYGYTF.

The rearrangement uses TRBV5-1 and TRBJ2-5, with 7 positions matching TRBD1. Germline V gene sequence: CDR1 SGHRS, CDR2 YFSETQ. The CDR3 totals 15 residues. The trim removed 0 bases at V and 11 bases at J, leaving 13 bases unmatched. The DNA of the CDR3 is TGCGCCAGCAGCTTGGGACAGGGCAGTTCTTTAATTCAGTACTTC. Translating it yields CASSLGQGSSLIQYF.

This chain links TRBV20-1 with TRBJ2-4, with 7 bases matching TRBD2. The V segment lost 0 bases and the J segment 6 bases; nucleotides outside the gene matches: 8. This CDR3 comprises 15 residues. CDR1 and CDR2 from the germline V gene are DFQATT and SNEGSKA (reference sequence). The CDR3 reads CSARDWGQRGNIQYF. In DNA form, the CDR3 reads TGCAGTGCTAGAGATTGGGGCCAGCGGGGAAACATTCAGTACTTC.

The rearrangement uses TRBV6-1 and TRBJ1-2; unclear D gene. Germline values: CDR1 MNHNS, CDR2 SASEGT. V lost 7 bases, J lost 3 bases, and 9 bases lay in between. The CDR3 length is 12 residues. The CDR3 sequence: CASTAEYYGYTF. The CDR3 coding sequence is TGTGCCAGCACGGCAGAATACTATGGCTACACCTTC.

This clonotype was seen only a few times. Here the CDR3 reads CAISEGPSAEAFF. For the CDR3, the DNA is TGTGCCATCAGTGAGGGACCGTCTGCTGAAGCTTTCTTT. The chain combines TRBV10-3 with TRBJ1-1; D gene unclear. This CDR3 contains 13 residues. Trimming shortened V by 2 bases and J by 6 bases, and 10 bases separated the two germline ends. Germline V lookup: CDR1 ENHRY, CDR2 SYGVKD.